The rows below give T cell receptor beta chains drawn from one sample of a study of identical twins. TCRdb re-called the 5' RACE reads with MiXCR, one entry per CDR3 protein. The sample shows roughly 200,000 distinct CDR3 sequences, 7.5% of them seen only once. This same sample was also taken into another study, of yellow fever vaccine responses in identical twins.

The sample taken for sequencing was memory (CD45RO+) T cells sorted from blood. The origin of the receptors is a woman under 30 in good health. CDR3s include the opening cysteine and the closing phenylalanine or tryptophan. D genes are given only for firm matches. Clone size is given for some rows only: seen once, a few or many times, or a class if the clone is expanded.

TRBV12-3/TRBV12-4	NA	many	TRBJ2-3	CASTLSTDTQYF	TGTGCCAGCACCTTAAGCACAGATACGCAGTATTTT
TRBV20-1	NA	few	TRBJ1-4	CSAVVGATNEKLFF	TGCAGTGCTGTGGTGGGGGCAACTAATGAAAAACTGTTTTTT
TRBV4-1	NA	few	TRBJ2-4	CASSPARGISKNIQYF	TGCGCCAGCAGCCCGGCTCGGGGGATTTCAAAAAACATTCAGTACTTC
TRBV10-1	TRBD1	many	TRBJ1-6	CASSRDSGYNSPLHF	TGCGCCAGCAGTCGGGACAGTGGATATAATTCACCCCTCCACTTT
TRBV30	NA	few	TRBJ1-1	CAWVNRNTEAFF	TGTGCCTGGGTTAACCGGAACACTGAAGCTTTCTTT
TRBV5-1	NA	many	TRBJ2-7	CASSLAFGKQGGEQYF	TGCGCCAGCAGCTTGGCTTTTGGGAAACAGGGCGGCGAGCAGTACTTC
TRBV5-8	NA	NA	TRBJ2-5	CASSLVQGFGETQYF	TGTGCCAGCAGCTTGGTTCAGGGGTTTGGAGAGACCCAGTACTTC
TRBV10-3	NA	few	TRBJ2-7	CAISERRELYEQYF	TGTGCCATCAGTGAGCGCCGGGAACTCTACGAGCAGTACTTC
TRBV10-3	NA	many	TRBJ2-1	CAISPTVNEQFF	TGTGCCATCAGCCCCACTGTCAATGAGCAGTTCTTC
TRBV7-2	TRBD2	many	TRBJ2-3	CASSLFPAGGPTDTQYF	TGTGCCAGCAGCTTATTCCCAGCGGGGGGCCCCACAGATACGCAGTATTTT
TRBV6-4	NA	NA	TRBJ2-2	CASSDSGFSAGELFF	TGTGCCAGCAGTGACTCAGGGTTTTCGGCCGGGGAGCTGTTTTTT
TRBV28	TRBD2	few	TRBJ2-1	CASSGRTSGKTGAGEQFF	TGTGCCAGCAGCGGGAGGACTAGCGGCAAAACTGGGGCGGGTGAGCAGTTCTTC
TRBV5-8	NA	few	TRBJ1-6	CASSTRTVSYNSPLHF	TGTGCCAGCAGCACCCGGACAGTCTCCTATAATTCACCCCTCCACTTT
TRBV20-1	NA	NA	TRBJ2-1	CSARVEESGYAYNEQFF	TGCAGTGCTAGAGTAGAAGAGTCGGGCTACGCATACAATGAGCAGTTCTTC
TRBV7-2	TRBD1	NA	TRBJ2-2	CASSNRGTNTGELFF	TGTGCCAGCAGCAACAGGGGGACGAACACCGGGGAGCTGTTTTTT
TRBV2	NA	NA	TRBJ1-3	CASSEAWAGFTSGNTIYF	TGTGCCAGCAGTGAAGCCTGGGCGGGCTTTACCTCTGGAAACACCATATATTTT
TRBV5-1	NA	many	TRBJ2-5	CASSLGYQETQYF	TGCGCCAGCAGCTTGGGGTACCAAGAGACCCAGTACTTC
TRBV7-9	NA	many	TRBJ1-2	CASITHVGGRGDHNYGYTF	TGTGCCAGCATCACTCACGTGGGGGGGCGCGGGGACCATAACTATGGCTACACCTTC
TRBV29-1	TRBD2	many	TRBJ2-7	CSVLGGATPYEQYF	TGCAGCGTCCTCGGGGGGGCGACTCCCTACGAGCAGTACTTC
TRBV7-8	TRBD2	NA	TRBJ2-5	CASSFSTSGGEGKTQYF	TGTGCCAGCAGCTTTTCGACTAGCGGGGGGGAAGGAAAGACCCAGTACTTC
TRBV2	TRBD2	few	TRBJ2-3	CASSAGGAGTDTQYF	TGTGCCAGCAGTGCCGGGGGGGCGGGCACAGATACGCAGTATTTT
TRBV24-1	NA	many	TRBJ1-2	CATSDPPGGGYTF	TGTGCCACCAGTGATCCTCCCGGAGGGGGTTACACCTTC
TRBV5-1	TRBD1	many	TRBJ2-1	CASSLLTGGLQFF	TGCGCCAGCAGCTTACTGACAGGGGGCTTGCAGTTCTTC
TRBV12-3/TRBV12-4	TRBD2	many	TRBJ2-7	CASSIDTWTSPYEQYF	TGTGCCAGCAGTATCGACACGTGGACTAGTCCCTACGAGCAGTACTTC
TRBV5-5	NA	many	TRBJ2-5	CASSLPQPGETQYF	TGTGCCAGCAGCTTGCCACAGCCGGGGGAGACCCAGTACTTC
TRBV12-3/TRBV12-4	NA	NA	TRBJ1-6	CASGAGNNSPLHF	TGTGCCAGCGGAGCAGGGAATAATTCACCCCTCCACTTT
TRBV24-1	NA	NA	TRBJ2-1	CATSDYGTTGVEQFF	TGTGCCACCAGTGATTACGGAACTACGGGAGTTGAGCAGTTCTTC
TRBV7-9	TRBD2	many	TRBJ2-3	CASSQSGSHYTQYF	TGTGCCAGCAGCCAAAGCGGGAGCCACTATACGCAGTATTTT
TRBV12-3/TRBV12-4	NA	many	TRBJ1-1	CASSLGEGTEAFF	TGTGCCAGCAGTTTAGGGGAGGGGACTGAAGCTTTCTTT